This is a list of T cell receptor beta chains from one sample in a study of shared clonotypes between healthy human individuals. Method: immunoSEQ multiplex PCR; TCRdb's copy keeps in-frame clones and lacks some. Here the sample spans fewer than 600,000 clones, 79% being singletons. Input material: PBMCs. All receptors come from a woman between 40 and 50 years old in good health. Some clones in this sample may be carry-over from other donors' samples. Both conserved end residues are part of each CDR3.

j_gene: TRBJ2-1
v_gene: TRBV9
CDR3aa: CASSKGRLAYNEQFF

j_gene: TRBJ2-7
v_gene: TRBV7-9
CDR3aa: CASSLALFPYEQYF

j_gene: TRBJ2-7
v_gene: TRBV6-5
CDR3aa: CASRPLGTGGSEQYF

j_gene: TRBJ2-7
v_gene: TRBV6-5
CDR3aa: CASSYSSLAAFYEQYF

j_gene: TRBJ2-5
v_gene: TRBV5-1
CDR3aa: CASSFGLAGEETQYF

j_gene: TRBJ2-1
v_gene: TRBV7-9
CDR3aa: CASSPDRGYPYNEQFF

j_gene: TRBJ2-7
v_gene: TRBV5-6
CDR3aa: CASSPTGTASYEQYF

j_gene: TRBJ2-7
v_gene: TRBV5-1
CDR3aa: CASRSRGDYEQYF

j_gene: TRBJ1-5
v_gene: TRBV30
CDR3aa: CAWAWGSNQPQHF

j_gene: TRBJ2-2
v_gene: TRBV27
CDR3aa: CASSPWGLAGGLTGELFF

j_gene: TRBJ2-7
v_gene: TRBV10-3
CDR3aa: CAISEVQGPYEQYF

j_gene: TRBJ1-1
v_gene: TRBV30
CDR3aa: CAGSRAPEAFF

j_gene: TRBJ2-1
v_gene: TRBV5-1
CDR3aa: CASSLNSQSEQFF

j_gene: TRBJ1-5
v_gene: TRBV5-1
CDR3aa: CASRPTGGSGPQHF

j_gene: TRBJ2-5
v_gene: TRBV2
CDR3aa: CASSGQTGTSAPRETQYF

j_gene: TRBJ2-7
v_gene: TRBV6-1
CDR3aa: CASSVRDSYEQYF

j_gene: TRBJ1-3
v_gene: TRBV2
CDR3aa: CASSESGQLSGNTIYF

j_gene: TRBJ2-1
v_gene: TRBV6-4
CDR3aa: CASPTKMAGVPCPIHVEQFF

j_gene: TRBJ2-1
v_gene: TRBV19
CDR3aa: CASSPLGRGNNEQFF

j_gene: TRBJ1-1
v_gene: TRBV10-3
CDR3aa: CAINRQVDTEAFF

j_gene: TRBJ2-1
v_gene: TRBV5-1
CDR3aa: CASSLRLAEYNEQFF

j_gene: TRBJ2-7
v_gene: TRBV11-2
CDR3aa: CASSLDGPETYEQYF

j_gene: TRBJ1-3
v_gene: TRBV7-9
CDR3aa: CASSSLLQGGRIENTIYF

j_gene: TRBJ2-3
v_gene: TRBV4-1
CDR3aa: CASSQIPLLLAGYTDTQYF

j_gene: TRBJ2-5
v_gene: TRBV18
CDR3aa: CASSREFAGETQYF

j_gene: TRBJ2-3
v_gene: TRBV14
CDR3aa: CASSLTSGITDTQYF

j_gene: TRBJ1-2
v_gene: TRBV19
CDR3aa: CASSTRQGAEGYTF

j_gene: TRBJ2-7
v_gene: TRBV27
CDR3aa: CASSWAGGRYEQYF

j_gene: TRBJ1-5
v_gene: TRBV28
CDR3aa: CASSSPGQGVNQPQHF

j_gene: TRBJ2-1
v_gene: TRBV19
CDR3aa: CASSMTGTGYNEQFF

j_gene: TRBJ2-7
v_gene: TRBV5-1
CDR3aa: CASGTDYEQYF

j_gene: TRBJ2-3
v_gene: TRBV7-9
CDR3aa: CASSLSGRPPDTQYF

j_gene: TRBJ1-2
v_gene: TRBV14
CDR3aa: CASSQQGLYGYTF

j_gene: TRBJ2-5
v_gene: TRBV15
CDR3aa: CATSRDGLSGRAGKTQYF

j_gene: TRBJ1-1
v_gene: TRBV27
CDR3aa: CASLGGAEAFF

j_gene: NA
v_gene: TRBV28
CDR3aa: CASQGREDSYEQYF

j_gene: TRBJ2-5
v_gene: TRBV28
CDR3aa: CASSFPWRERGETQYF

j_gene: TRBJ2-2
v_gene: TRBV7-2
CDR3aa: CASSAPPDNTGELFF

j_gene: TRBJ1-5
v_gene: TRBV19
CDR3aa: CASSIGDSNQPQHF

j_gene: TRBJ1-1
v_gene: TRBV18
CDR3aa: CASSPRRSEAFF

j_gene: TRBJ1-4
v_gene: TRBV18
CDR3aa: CASSPGSANEKLFF